The rows below give T cell receptor beta chains drawn from one sample of a study of blood T cell repertoires in COVID-19. Clones were sequenced by immunoSEQ multiplex PCR, and TCRdb holds only the in-frame ones, with some missing. Altogether 110,000 to 150,000 clones are present, approximately 88% being singletons, with the ten largest covering less than 2%. The sample comprised peripheral blood. These receptors were obtained from a man in his 70s with acute or convalescent COVID-19. Both conserved end residues are part of each CDR3. The listing skips clone size in some rows; elsewhere it reads once, few, many or a size class.

CDR3 length	V gene	clone size	CDR3 protein
16	TRBV15	NA	CATSRGNSGGYNEQFF
15	TRBV5-4	NA	CASSLQGRTTDTQYF
13	TRBV7-9	NA	CASSSNSRDREDF
14	TRBV23-1	once	CASSRGGRHYEQYF
14	TRBV7-2	NA	CASSLSSVGVEQYF
16	TRBV5-1	NA	CARSLAGGAVGGELFF
15	TRBV7-2	NA	CASSSPQRAFNEQFF
15	TRBV11-3	NA	CASSLAQTGSNEQFF
14	TRBV4-1	NA	CASSQDQWGRELFF
17	TRBV4-1	NA	CASSQGRGGLRNYGYTF
15	TRBV9	NA	CASSDGLAAYNEQFF
20	TRBV5-4	NA	CASSKGLAGGGGRNYNEQFF
17	TRBV5-1	NA	CASATGTGGARASEQYF
14	TRBV7-8	NA	CASRTTEGNQPQHF
13	TRBV3-1/TRBV3-2	once	CASSQVKEQPQHF
16	TRBV28	NA	CASRGRERGNNSPLHF
13	TRBV5-6	NA	CASIGQGNTEAFF
15	TRBV10-3	NA	CAISPGEGLHYGYTF
14	TRBV24-1	NA	CATSDTQLLSEQYF
17	TRBV28	NA	CASSLAGGELLGDTQYF
13	TRBV6-6	few	CASRDRVDYGYTF
15	TRBV5-1	NA	CASSDGQGQRSPLHF
14	TRBV27	NA	CASRGQGEWNEQYF
15	TRBV25-1	NA	CASSETGASGNTIYF
13	TRBV2	NA	CASNQEFQETQYF
13	TRBV6-5	NA	CASRETGNTEAFF
15	TRBV7-8	NA	CASSDPPDRTHEQYF
14	TRBV6-5	NA	CASSPTGRMDTIYF
13	TRBV2	once	CASSGTGPTEAFF
16	TRBV5-1	once	CASSWTGTGYGTEAFF
14	TRBV19	once	CASSQGAPNTEAFF
13	TRBV2	NA	CASTQQIGEKLFF